This T cell receptor (beta chain) was identified during a study of blood T cell repertoires in COVID-19. Study information: PBMCs, B-cell-depleted T cells, or T cells were the source of the cDNA or gDNA that made up the material.

The assay was immunoSEQ multiplex PCR, and TCRdb's table has in-frame clones only and misses some. The sample lists under 250,000 clones, approximately 86% seen once, with around 1.5% in the top ten. Germline V CDR1 and CDR2: LNHDA, SQIVND (reference sequence). The CDR3 spans 17 residues. V shed 4 bases and J shed 0 bases, with 16 bases lying between them. The chain recombines TRBV19 with TRBJ1-5; tentative D call: TRBD1 (6 bases). The clonotype was recovered from a woman aged 55-69 years who had recovered from COVID-19. The specimen was peripheral blood. This chain's CDR3 is CASSTLDSHYSNQPQHF. The CDR3 DNA reads TGTGCCAGTAGTACCCTGGACAGCCATTATAGCAATCAGCCCCAGCATTTT.